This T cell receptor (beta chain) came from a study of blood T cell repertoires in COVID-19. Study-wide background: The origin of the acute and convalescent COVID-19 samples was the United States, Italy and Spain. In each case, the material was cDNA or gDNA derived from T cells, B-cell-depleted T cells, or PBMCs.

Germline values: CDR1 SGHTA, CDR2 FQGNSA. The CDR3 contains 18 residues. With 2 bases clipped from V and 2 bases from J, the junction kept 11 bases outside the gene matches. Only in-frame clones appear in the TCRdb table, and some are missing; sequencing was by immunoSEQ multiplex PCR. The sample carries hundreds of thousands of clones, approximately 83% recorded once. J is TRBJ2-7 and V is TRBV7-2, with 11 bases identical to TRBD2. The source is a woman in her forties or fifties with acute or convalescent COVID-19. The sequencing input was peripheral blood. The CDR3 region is CASSLLAVLAGAAYEQYF. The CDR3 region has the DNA TGTGCCAGCAGCTTACTTGCTGTACTAGCGGGAGCTGCCTACGAGCAGTACTTC.